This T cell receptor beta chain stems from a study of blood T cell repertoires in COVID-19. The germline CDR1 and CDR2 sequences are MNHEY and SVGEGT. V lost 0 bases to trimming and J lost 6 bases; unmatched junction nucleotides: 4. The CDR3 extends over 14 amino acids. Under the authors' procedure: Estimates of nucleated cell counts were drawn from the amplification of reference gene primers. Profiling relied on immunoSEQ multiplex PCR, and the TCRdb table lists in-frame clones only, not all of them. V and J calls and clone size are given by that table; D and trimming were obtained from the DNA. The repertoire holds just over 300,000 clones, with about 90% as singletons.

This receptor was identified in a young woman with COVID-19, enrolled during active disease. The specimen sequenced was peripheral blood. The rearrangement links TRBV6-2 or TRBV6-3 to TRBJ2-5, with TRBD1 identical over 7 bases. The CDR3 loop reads CASSYSPGGKTQYF. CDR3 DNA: TGTGCCAGCAGTTACTCCCCAGGGGGAAAGACCCAGTACTTC.